Listed below are T cell receptor beta chains from one sample, sequenced in a study of blood T cell repertoires in COVID-19. The protocol was immunoSEQ multiplex PCR, while the TCRdb copy is restricted to in-frame clones and leaves out a portion. The sample gives approximately 300,000 clones, just over 85% of which show up once; over 9.5% is in the top ten. The sequencing input was PBMCs or T cells enriched from blood (not recorded which). The receptors were gathered from a woman between 18 and 30 years old who had recovered from COVID-19. CDR3s include the opening cysteine and the closing phenylalanine or tryptophan. A D gene is named only where the DNA matches it firmly.

CDR3aa,j_gene,v_gene,d_gene
CASSSPGQGILMDYGYTF,TRBJ1-2,TRBV28,TRBD1
CASSLWGSTGANTGELFF,TRBJ2-2,TRBV28,NA
CASSLAPGAYEQYF,TRBJ2-7,TRBV7-8,NA
CASSSGQGTYNEQFF,TRBJ2-1,TRBV5-1,TRBD1
CASSTLDRNYGYTF,TRBJ1-2,TRBV19,NA
CASSIGPGGVQPQHF,TRBJ1-5,TRBV19,TRBD1
CASSRLTGVNQPQHF,TRBJ1-5,TRBV6-5,TRBD1
CASRPSGSADTGELFF,TRBJ2-2,TRBV5-1,TRBD2
CASSEVLGGNYGYTF,TRBJ1-2,TRBV2,NA
CASSFYYGGGNQPQHF,TRBJ1-5,TRBV7-2,NA
CASSQDTGGSYNEQFF,TRBJ2-1,TRBV4-1,TRBD1
CASSYSRSSYNSPLHF,TRBJ1-6,TRBV6-5,NA
CASSLGYQAGVNTEAFF,TRBJ1-1,TRBV7-9,NA
CASSLLAGGPGYEQFF,TRBJ2-1,TRBV7-9,TRBD2
CASSEALGTSDEQYF,TRBJ2-7,TRBV2,TRBD2
CACGLAGVVQFF,TRBJ2-1,TRBV30,TRBD2
CAWSVSGDTQYF,TRBJ2-3,TRBV30,NA